The T cell receptor (beta chain) described here comes from a study of tumor and adjacent non-tumor tissue in lung cancer. Study context: The cohort had about a dozen adenocarcinoma, 2 squamous cell and 1 small cell patients. On average, productive TCRbeta reads reached about 4 million per sample.

Germline lookup yields CDR1 GTSNPN and CDR2 SVGIG (reference sequence). The CDR3 extends over 13 amino acids. After removal of 5 bases from V and 5 bases from J, the junction contained 5 bases not matched to a gene. This clonotype was seen a few times. Being one base from a much bigger clone, this may be a read error. A modified ARM-PCR protocol with three rounds of nested PCR amplified TCRbeta. TCRdb processed the multiplex PCR reads anew with MiXCR; each CDR3 protein has one entry. The sample has some 99,000 distinct CDR3 sequences; 62% are singletons. RNA was extracted from bulk tissue without any cell sorting. This non-tumor lung sample came from over 3 cm beyond the tumor edge.

The chain joins TRBV30 to TRBJ1-2, with TRBD1 matching 10 bases. This TCR was recovered from a man aged 55 to 70 with non-small cell lung cancer. Sequenced: distant non-tumor lung tissue. The CDR3 DNA follows: TGTGCCTGGTACAGGGACAGGGGATATGGCTACACCTTC. This sequence encodes CAWYRDRGYGYTF.